This T cell receptor (beta chain) was obtained from a study of shared clonotypes between healthy human individuals. General study findings and limits: Naive subsets usually exceeded memory subsets in estimated richness.

The germline gives CDR1 LGHNA, CDR2 YNFKEQ. There are 16 residues in the CDR3. V was clipped by 2 bases and J by 5 bases; unmatched bases: 7. The donors, healthy adults who were HIV-negative, had experienced no recent acute infections or vaccinations. To note about this clone: The antigen remains undetermined.

Samples underwent the assay at deep level. Across several immunoSEQ plates, the genomic DNA of each subset was split evenly. The assay was immunoSEQ multiplex PCR, and TCRdb's table has in-frame clones only and misses some. The repertoire has 2 million to 2.5 million clones, 85% to 95% of them found once; the top ten carry about 0.37%. The material sequenced was naive CD4+ T cells from PBMCs. Described subset: CD45RA+ positively selected. The chain links TRBV4-2 to TRBJ2-3; 10 bases agree with TRBD1. The clonotype originates from a man aged 18 to 30 in good health. Some clones in this sample may be carry-over from other donors' samples. Here the CDR3 reads CASSQSPGQGVDTQYF. The CDR3, as DNA: TGTGCCAGCAGCCAATCCCCCGGACAGGGGGTAGATACGCAGTATTTT.